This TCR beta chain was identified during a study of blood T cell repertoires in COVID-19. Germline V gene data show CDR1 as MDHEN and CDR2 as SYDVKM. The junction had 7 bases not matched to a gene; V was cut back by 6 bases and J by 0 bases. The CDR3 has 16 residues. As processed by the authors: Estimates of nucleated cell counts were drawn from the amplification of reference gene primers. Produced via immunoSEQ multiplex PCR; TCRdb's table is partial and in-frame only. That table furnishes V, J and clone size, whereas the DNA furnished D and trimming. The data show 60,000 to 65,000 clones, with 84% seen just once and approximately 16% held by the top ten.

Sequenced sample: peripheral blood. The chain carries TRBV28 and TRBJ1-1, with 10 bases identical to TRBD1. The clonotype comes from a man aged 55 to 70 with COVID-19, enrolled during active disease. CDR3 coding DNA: TGTGCCAGCAGCACCGGGGGGACAGGGGTGAACACTGAAGCTTTCTTT. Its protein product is CASSTGGTGVNTEAFF.